Reported below is one T cell receptor beta chain. V was clipped by 7 bases and J by 2 bases, with 18 bases between them. Germline loops: CDR1 MDHEN, CDR2 SYDVKM. The CDR3 runs 15 residues. This sample is part of a study of blood T cell repertoires in COVID-19. At the level of the study: COVID-19 samples from acute and convalescent phases originated in the United States, Italy and Spain. PBMCs, B-cell-depleted T cells, or T cells provided the cDNA or gDNA that made up the material.

Original data processing: Amplification from reference gene primers served as the basis for estimated nucleated cell counts. Assay: immunoSEQ multiplex PCR; the TCRdb copy retains only in-frame clones and omits some. D and trimming come from the DNA, and the V and J calls and clone size come from that table. The sample holds about 88,000 clones; over 75% are singletons and the top ten take over 2.5%. Material for sequencing was peripheral blood. This chain uses TRBV28 with TRBJ2-7; D unclear. The TCR originated in a woman aged 80 or older with acute or convalescent COVID-19. As DNA, the CDR3 is TGTGCCAGCACTTCCGTGGCAGGTGCGACCTACGAGCAGTACTTC. Translating it yields CASTSVAGATYEQYF. The entire variable domain, with the rest obtained from reference TRBV28 and TRBJ2-7, is as follows: DVKVTQSSRYLVKRTGEKVFLECVQDMDHENMFWYRQDPGLGLRLIYFSYDVKMKEKGDIPEGYSVSREKKERFSLILESASTNQTSMYLCASTSVAGATYEQYFGPGTRLTVT.